This T cell receptor (beta chain) was identified in a study of T cell responses to AZD1222 COVID-19 vaccine. Study-level results: Reportedly, nearly half the spike-specific TCRs target unmutated variant regions. Two AZD1222 doses significantly raised spike-specific TCR breadth and depth over controls. Spike was spanned by vaccine-associated CD4 TCRs, with dominance at 160-218 and 743-854. Of the AZD1222 recipients, only five to seven were seropositive at baseline.

A word on this clone: Its antigen is undetermined.

The CDR3 spans 15 residues. Germline V CDR1 and CDR2: ENHRY, SYGVKD. V gave up 4 bases and J gave up 1 base, with 13 bases separating them. The protocol was immunoSEQ multiplex PCR, while the TCRdb copy is restricted to in-frame clones and leaves out a portion. The sample holds over 100,000 clones, roughly 90% seen once. This sequence joins TRBV10-3 and TRBJ1-1; D is ambiguous. Sequenced here: peripheral blood, sampled on day 0 of AZD1222 vaccination. This clonotype was obtained from an adult in good health. The CDR3 coding sequence is TGTGCCATCAGTGGGCAGAGATCTAGGAACACTGAAGCTTTCTTT. Translated, it gives CAISGQRSRNTEAFF.